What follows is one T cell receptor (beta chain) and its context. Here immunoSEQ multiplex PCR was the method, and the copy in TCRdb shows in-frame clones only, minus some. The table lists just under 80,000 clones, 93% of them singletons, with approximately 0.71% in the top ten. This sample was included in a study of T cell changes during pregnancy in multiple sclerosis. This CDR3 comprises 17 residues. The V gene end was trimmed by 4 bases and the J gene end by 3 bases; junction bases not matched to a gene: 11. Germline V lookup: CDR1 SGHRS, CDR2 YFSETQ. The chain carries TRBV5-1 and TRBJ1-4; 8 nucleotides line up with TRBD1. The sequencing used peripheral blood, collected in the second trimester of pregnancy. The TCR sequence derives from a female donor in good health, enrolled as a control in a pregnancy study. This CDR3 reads CASSRTGNVKANEKLFF. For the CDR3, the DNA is TGCGCCAGCAGCAGGACAGGGAACGTCAAGGCTAATGAAAAACTGTTTTTT.